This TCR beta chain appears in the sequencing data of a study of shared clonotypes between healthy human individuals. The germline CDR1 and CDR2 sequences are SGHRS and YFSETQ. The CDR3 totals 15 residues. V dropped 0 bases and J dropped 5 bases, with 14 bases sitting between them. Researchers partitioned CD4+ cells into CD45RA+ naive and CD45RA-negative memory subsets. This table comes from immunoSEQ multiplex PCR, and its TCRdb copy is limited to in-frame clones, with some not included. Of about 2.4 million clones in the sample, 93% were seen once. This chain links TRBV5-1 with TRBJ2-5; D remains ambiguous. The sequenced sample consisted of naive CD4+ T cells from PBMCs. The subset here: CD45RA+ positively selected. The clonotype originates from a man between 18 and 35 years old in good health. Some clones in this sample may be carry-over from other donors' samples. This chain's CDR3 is CASSLVLVGAETQYF. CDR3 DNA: TGCGCCAGCAGCTTGGTCTTGGTGGGCGCGGAGACCCAGTACTTC. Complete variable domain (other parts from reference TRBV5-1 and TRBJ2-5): KAGVTQTPRYLIKTRGQQVTLSCSPISGHRSVSWYQQTPGQGLQFLFEYFSETQRNKGNFPGRFSGRQFSNSRSEMNVSTLELGDSALYLCASSLVLVGAETQYFGPGTRLLVL.